One sample yielded the 10 T cell receptor beta chains listed below, sequenced in a study of blood T cell repertoires in COVID-19. Only in-frame clones appear in the TCRdb table, and some are missing; sequencing was by immunoSEQ multiplex PCR. The data contain 150,000 to 200,000 clones, 65% to 85% of them singletons. What was sequenced was peripheral blood. The receptors stem from a woman older than 75 with active or convalescent COVID-19.

As concerns this clone: The sample contains more than one DNA sequence encoding this CDR3. J is TRBJ1-6 and V is TRBV6-5; 7 bases fit TRBD1. CDR1 MNHEY and CDR2 SVGAGI come from the germline V gene. The CDR3 consists of 15 residues. The V gene end was trimmed by 2 bases and the J gene end by 6 bases; junction bases not matched to a gene: 4. Here the CDR3 DNA reads TGTGCCAGCAGTTACCGCCGACAGGGTAATTCACCCCTCCACTTT. Protein sequence: CASSYRRQGNSPLHF.

V usage is TRBV6-5 and J usage is TRBJ1-2, with a tentative D call TRBD1 (5 bases). Germline CDR1 reads MNHEY; CDR2 reads SVGAGI. Trimming removed 6 bases at V and 5 bases at J, with 13 bases between. CDR3 length: 13 amino acids. CDR3 sequence (DNA): TGTGCCAGCAGACCTGAGGGGAGGTATGGCTACACCTTC. It yields the protein CASRPEGRYGYTF.

This chain links TRBV9 with TRBJ1-1, with TRBD1 as a possible D gene (5 bases). Germline CDR1 SGDLS, CDR2 YYNGEE. Trimming pared 0 bases from V and 1 base from J, leaving 19 bases between. The length of the CDR3 is 18 residues. CDR3 coding DNA: TGTGCCAGCAGCGTAGGGCAAGGGGCAGTTATGGGGAACACTGAAGCTTTCTTT. Translating it yields CASSVGQGAVMGNTEAFF.

V gene TRBV12-3 or TRBV12-4 combines with J gene TRBJ1-2; possible D gene TRBD1, 6 bases. Trimming took 2 bases from V and 6 from J, leaving 10 bases between them. The CDR3 is 13 amino acids. CDR3 sequence: CASSLQGSDGYTF. CDR3 bases: TGTGCCAGCAGTTTACAGGGGTCGGATGGCTACACCTTC.

This chain connects TRBV2 to TRBJ1-2; a possible D gene is TRBD1 (6 bases). Germline values: CDR1 SNHLY, CDR2 FYNNEI. Trimming removed 1 base from V and 4 bases from J, with 10 bases in between. This CDR3 region has 14 residues. The CDR3 nucleotides are TGTGCCAGCAGTGAAGGACGGGACACCTATGGCTACACCTTC. This translates into CASSEGRDTYGYTF. Using reference TRBV2 and TRBJ1-2 for the parts outside the CDR3, the full variable domain is EPEVTQTPSHQVTQMGQEVILRCVPISNHLYFYWYRQILGQKVEFLVSFYNNEISEKSEIFDDQFSVERPDGSNFTLKIRSTKLEDSAMYFCASSEGRDTYGYTFGSGTRLTVV.

The chain employs TRBV11-2 and TRBJ1-2; D remains unclear. Germline CDR1 SGHAT, CDR2 FQNNGV. The CDR3 covers 14 residues. V lost 0 bases to trimming and J lost 5 bases, with 10 bases between them. CDR3 protein: CASSLDLGAYGYTF. CDR3 coding DNA: TGTGCCAGCAGCTTAGATTTGGGAGCATATGGCTACACCTTC.

This sequence joins TRBV7-2 and TRBJ1-1, with TRBD1 identical over 8 bases. The CDR3 sequence is 14 residues long. V was clipped by 5 bases and J by 4 bases; unmatched bases: 6. Germline V CDR1 and CDR2: SGHTA, FQGNSA. Here the CDR3 reads CASSRGQVFTEAFF. The CDR3 DNA sequence: TGTGCCAGCAGCCGGGGACAGGTTTTCACTGAAGCTTTCTTT.

V and J are TRBV5-6 and TRBJ1-5, with D possibly matching TRBD1 (6 bases). V dropped 4 bases and J dropped 6 bases, with 14 bases sitting between them. The CDR3 contains 14 residues. Germline V gene data show CDR1 as SGHDT and CDR2 as YYEEEE. The CDR3 loop is CASSPRGASQPQHF. The DNA of the CDR3 is TGTGCCAGCAGCCCGCGGGGGGCGAGTCAGCCCCAGCATTTT. The full variable domain, its missing parts supplied by reference TRBV5-6 and TRBJ1-5, is DAGVTQSPTHLIKTRGQQVTLRCSPKSGHDTVSWYQQALGQGPQFIFQYYEEEERQRGNFPDRFSGHQFPNYSSELNVNALLLGDSALYLCASSPRGASQPQHFGDGTRLSIL.

The chain is built from TRBV3-1 (or the pseudogene TRBV3-2) and TRBJ1-4, with D hard to call. Germline V lookup: CDR1 LGHDT, CDR2 YNNKEL (reference sequence). This CDR3 is built from 17 residues. V was cut by 1 base and J by 1 base, with 13 bases left in between. CDR3 sequence (DNA): TGTGCCAGCAGCCAAGGCGTGCAGGTGAAAACTAATGAAAAACTGTTTTTT. This translates into CASSQGVQVKTNEKLFF.

The CDR3 DNA follows: TGTGCCAGCAGCGTAGACAGGGATTCACCCCTCCACTTT. Amino acid sequence: CASSVDRDSPLHF. The chain links TRBV9 to TRBJ1-6; TRBD1 is a possible D gene (6 bases). This CDR3 contains 13 residues. V was shortened by 0 bases and J by 8 bases, with 6 bases between the two germline ends. Per the germline V gene, CDR1 is SGDLS and CDR2 is YYNGEE.